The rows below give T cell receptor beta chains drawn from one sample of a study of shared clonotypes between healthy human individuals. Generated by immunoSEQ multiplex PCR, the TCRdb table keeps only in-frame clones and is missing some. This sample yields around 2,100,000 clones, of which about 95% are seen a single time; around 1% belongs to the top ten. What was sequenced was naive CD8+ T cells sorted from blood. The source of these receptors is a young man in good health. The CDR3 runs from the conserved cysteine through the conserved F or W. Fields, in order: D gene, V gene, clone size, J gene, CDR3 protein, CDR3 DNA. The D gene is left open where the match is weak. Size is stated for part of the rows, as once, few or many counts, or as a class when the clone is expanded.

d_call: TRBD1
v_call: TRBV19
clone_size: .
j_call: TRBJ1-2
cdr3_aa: CASEGAYGYTF
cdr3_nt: TGTGCCAGTGAGGGGGCTTATGGCTACACCTTC

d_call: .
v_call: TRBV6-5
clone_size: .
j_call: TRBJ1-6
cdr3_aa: CASSSFTGLGNSPLHF
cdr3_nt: TGTGCCAGCAGTTCCTTCACAGGGTTAGGAAATTCACCCCTCCACTTT

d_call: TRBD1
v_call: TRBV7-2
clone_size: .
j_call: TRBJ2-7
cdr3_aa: CASSLAGTGIFHEQYF
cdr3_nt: TGTGCCAGCAGCTTAGCCGGGACAGGAATTTTCCACGAGCAGTACTTC

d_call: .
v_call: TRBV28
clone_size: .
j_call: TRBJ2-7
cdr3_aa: CASSLWDIRSSYEQYF
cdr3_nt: TGTGCCAGCAGTCTATGGGATATCAGGAGCTCCTACGAGCAGTACTTC

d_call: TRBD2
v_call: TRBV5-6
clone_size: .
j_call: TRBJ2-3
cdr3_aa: CASSERTSPTDTQYF
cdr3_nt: TGTGCCAGCAGCGAGAGGACTAGCCCCACAGATACGCAGTATTTT

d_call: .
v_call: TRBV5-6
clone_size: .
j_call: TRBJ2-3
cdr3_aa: CASRYWAGSTDTQYF
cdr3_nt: TGTGCCAGCAGGTACTGGGCGGGGTCCACAGATACGCAGTATTTT

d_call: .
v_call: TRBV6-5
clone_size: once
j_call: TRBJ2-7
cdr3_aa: CASRHTEGYEQYF
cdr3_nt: TGTGCCAGCAGGCACACTGAGGGGTACGAGCAGTACTTC

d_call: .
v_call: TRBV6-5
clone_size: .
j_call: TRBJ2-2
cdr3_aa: CASSSRNTGELFF
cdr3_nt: TGTGCCAGCAGTTCGAGGAACACCGGGGAGCTGTTTTTT

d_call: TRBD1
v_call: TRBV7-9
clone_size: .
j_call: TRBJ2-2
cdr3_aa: CASSLRWSGDRVNTGELFF
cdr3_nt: TGTGCCAGCAGCTTAAGATGGTCTGGGGACAGGGTGAACACCGGGGAGCTGTTTTTT

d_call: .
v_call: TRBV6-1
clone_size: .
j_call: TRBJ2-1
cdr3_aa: CASSETSTWTYNEQFF
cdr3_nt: TGTGCCAGCAGTGAAACCTCGACATGGACCTACAATGAGCAGTTCTTC

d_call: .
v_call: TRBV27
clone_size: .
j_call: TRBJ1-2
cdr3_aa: CASSPKRAREGEPGYTF
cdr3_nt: TGTGCCAGCAGCCCAAAACGAGCGCGAGAGGGGGAACCTGGCTACACCTTC

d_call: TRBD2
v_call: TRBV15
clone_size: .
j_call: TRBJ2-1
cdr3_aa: CATSRDGPSGLYNEQFF
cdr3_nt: TGTGCCACCAGCAGAGATGGGCCTAGCGGACTCTACAATGAGCAGTTCTTC

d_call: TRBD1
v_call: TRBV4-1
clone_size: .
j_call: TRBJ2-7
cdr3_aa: CASSPHRVPTGGKGYEQYF
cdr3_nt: TGCGCCAGCAGCCCCCACCGGGTCCCAACAGGGGGGAAGGGATACGAGCAGTACTTC

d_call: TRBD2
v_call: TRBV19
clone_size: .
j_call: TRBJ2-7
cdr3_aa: CATESGEAYEQYF
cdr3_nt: TGTGCCACCGAAAGCGGGGAAGCCTACGAGCAGTACTTC